A selection of T cell receptor beta chains follows, all from one sample in a study of shared clonotypes between healthy human individuals. Using immunoSEQ multiplex PCR, the repertoire was profiled, and TCRdb retains in-frame clones only, with some absent. The sample consists of about 680,000 clones, approximately 79% of them appearing once. Sequenced sample: memory CD4+ T cells sorted from blood. The receptors stem from a woman aged 25-40 years in good health. CDR3s include the opening cysteine and the closing phenylalanine or tryptophan. Each record gives: CDR3 DNA, CDR3 protein, V gene, D gene, J gene, clone size. D genes are given only for firm matches. Only some rows state a clone size, as once, few, many or a class for expanded clones.

TGCGCCAGCAGTGAGTTTGGTACTGGAACTAATGAAAAACTGTTTTTT CASSEFGTGTNEKLFF TRBV10-2 - TRBJ1-4 once
TGTGCCAGCGGGCAGGGGGCTTACGGCTACACCTTC CASGQGAYGYTF TRBV7-9 TRBD1 TRBJ1-2 -
TGCGCCAGCAGCTTAGGGGAGATCACAGATACGCAGTATTTT CASSLGEITDTQYF TRBV5-1 - TRBJ2-3 many
TGTGCCAGCAGCTTACGGGATTACAATGAGCAGTTCTTC CASSLRDYNEQFF TRBV7-9 - TRBJ2-1 few
TGTGCCAGCAAGACTAGCGGGAGGTCGGATGAGCAGTTCTTC CASKTSGRSDEQFF TRBV27 TRBD2 TRBJ2-1 -
TGTGCCAGCAGTCCAAAGTCCCTTTCCGAGCAGTACTTC CASSPKSLSEQYF TRBV28 - TRBJ2-7 -
TGTGCCAGCTCCACTAGCGCACCTGGGGGATACAATGAGCAGTTCTTC CASSTSAPGGYNEQFF TRBV7-2 TRBD2 TRBJ2-1 -
TGTGCCAGCAGTTTATTGGCGGGCTACGAGCAGTACTTC CASSLLAGYEQYF TRBV28 - TRBJ2-7 -
TGTGCCAGCAGCCCAGGGACAAGGCCTCCGAATGAGCAGTTCTTC CASSPGTRPPNEQFF TRBV5-4 - TRBJ2-1 -
TGTGCCAGCAGTTTCACAGGGAAGGGCTACGAGCAGTACTTC CASSFTGKGYEQYF TRBV28 - TRBJ2-7 -
TGTGCCAGTAGGATAGGATCGACAGGGGGTCAGCCCCAGCATTTT CASRIGSTGGQPQHF TRBV19 TRBD1 TRBJ1-5 once
TGTGCCAGTAAGACGACTAGCGGGCCTTTCCAAGAGACCCAGTACTTC CASKTTSGPFQETQYF TRBV19 TRBD2 TRBJ2-5 -
TGTGCCAGCTCGACTAGCGGGAGATGGGGGACCCAGTACTTC CASSTSGRWGTQYF TRBV27 TRBD2 TRBJ2-5 -
TGTGCCAGCAGCGGTAGCGGGAGGAGACACGGGGAGCTGTTTTTT CASSGSGRRHGELFF TRBV9 TRBD2 TRBJ2-2 -
TGTGCCAGCAGTGAATTCGAGACCACCGGGGAGCTGTTTTTT CASSEFETTGELFF TRBV25-1 - TRBJ2-2 few
TGTGCCAGTGGAGATACGAACACCGGGGAGCTGTTTTTT CASGDTNTGELFF TRBV28 - TRBJ2-2 -
TGTGCCAGCAGCGTAGGTCTAGCGGGACCGGCCCGGTACAATGAGCAGTTCTTC CASSVGLAGPARYNEQFF TRBV9 TRBD2 TRBJ2-1 -
TGTGCCACCGAACAGGGTTTGAGCAATCAGCCCCAGCATTTT CATEQGLSNQPQHF TRBV10-3 - TRBJ1-5 -
TGTGCCAGCAGCCCAACACTGAGCACAGATACGCAGTATTTT CASSPTLSTDTQYF TRBV9 - TRBJ2-3 few
TGTGCCAGCAGCGAGGATACCAGGAGATTCGCCTACGAGCAGTACTTC CASSEDTRRFAYEQYF TRBV28 - TRBJ2-7 -
TGTGCCAGCGCGGCCCTCACGCAGTATTTT CASAALTQYF TRBV2 - TRBJ2-3 -
TGTGCCAGCAGTTACCTGAGCACAGATACGCAGTATTTT CASSYLSTDTQYF TRBV6-5 - TRBJ2-3 -